This entry features one T cell receptor beta chain sequence. The sample belongs to a study of blood T cell repertoires in COVID-19. Generated by immunoSEQ multiplex PCR, the TCRdb table keeps only in-frame clones and is missing some. The profile shows some 110,000 clones, 86% of them singletons. The CDR3 runs 14 residues. From germline, CDR1 is SGHRS and CDR2 YFSETQ. Trimming stripped 4 bases from V and 8 bases from J, with 16 bases between. This TCR was sampled from a man aged 35 to 55 with acute or convalescent COVID-19. The sequenced material came from peripheral blood. The genes are TRBV5-1 and TRBJ1-5; D ambiguous. In DNA, the CDR3 is TGCGCCAGCAGCCCGGCGGGAGGCCGGGAGCCCCAGCATTTT. Protein sequence: CASSPAGGREPQHF.